Listed here are 18 T cell receptor beta chains from one sample, sequenced in a study of T cell responses to AZD1222 COVID-19 vaccine. Produced via immunoSEQ multiplex PCR; TCRdb's table is partial and in-frame only. The sample yields 150,000 to 200,000 clones, less than 90% seen once. The starting material was peripheral blood, obtained on day 0 of AZD1222 vaccination. All receptors come from an adult in good health.

V and J are TRBV5-1 and TRBJ1-3; 8 positions match TRBD1. CDR1 and CDR2 from the germline V gene are SGHRS and YFSETQ. The CDR3 loop spans 17 amino acids. The V segment lost 0 bases and the J segment 0 bases; nucleotides outside the gene matches: 5. DNA of the CDR3: TGCGCCAGCAGCTTGGATGGACAGGGCTTCTCTGGAAACACCATATATTTT. It specifies CASSLDGQGFSGNTIYF.

The chain carries TRBV12-3 or TRBV12-4 and TRBJ1-1; D is unclear. The CDR3 extends over 13 amino acids. V dropped 6 bases and J dropped 1 base, with 9 bases sitting between them. CDR3: CASRPGTNTEAFF. CDR3 sequence (DNA): TGTGCCAGCAGGCCCGGAACGAACACTGAAGCTTTCTTT.

The V call is TRBV7-9, the J call TRBJ2-3; TRBD2 is a possible D gene (5 bases). This CDR3 has 14 residues. Trimming shortened V by 1 base and J by 7 bases, and 12 bases separated the two germline ends. CDR1 and CDR2 (germline): SEHNR, FQNEAQ (reference sequence). CDR3 protein: CASSLVSLANTQYF. CDR3 nucleotides: TGTGCCAGCAGCTTAGTTTCGCTAGCCAATACGCAGTATTTT.

In its sample, this clone was seen once. This chain links TRBV7-9 with TRBJ2-1; TRBD1 might be the D (6 bases). Trimming took off 0 bases at V and 7 bases at J, with 10 bases between the two ends. This CDR3 is 14 amino acids long. Germline V gene sequence: CDR1 SEHNR, CDR2 FQNEAQ (reference sequence). Here the CDR3 reads CASSLAQGLNEQFF. The CDR3 nucleotides are TGTGCCAGCAGCTTAGCACAGGGTTTGAATGAGCAGTTCTTC.

This clone was counted once. Other DNA sequences in the same sample also yield this CDR3. V is TRBV28 and J is TRBJ2-3, with D unclear. The V and J ends lost 4 bases and 2 bases respectively, with 1 base between them. From germline, CDR1 is MDHEN and CDR2 SYDVKM. This CDR3 has 11 amino acids. The CDR3: CASSYTDTQYF. The CDR3 bases are TGTGCCAGCAGTTACACAGATACGCAGTATTTT.

The chain recombines TRBV5-5 with TRBJ2-1; the match to TRBD1 covers 7 bases. CDR1 and CDR2 (germline): SGHKS, YYEKEE (reference sequence). J gave up 3 bases and V 0 bases, and 3 bases lay outside the gene matches. The CDR3 consists of 15 residues. The CDR3 DNA sequence: TGTGCCAGCAGCTTGGGACAGGGCTTCTACAATGAGCAGTTCTTC. It translates to CASSLGQGFYNEQFF. The whole variable domain, filled in from reference TRBV5-5 and TRBJ2-1, reads DAGVTQSPTHLIKTRGQQVTLRCSPISGHKSVSWYQQVLGQGPQFIFQYYEKEERGRGNFPDRFSARQFPNYSSELNVNALLLGDSALYLCASSLGQGFYNEQFFGPGTRLTVL.

A single count supports this clone. The chain uses TRBV4-1 and TRBJ2-1; 8 bases map to TRBD1. Germline CDR1 is MGHRA and CDR2 is YSYEKL. Trimming at V came to 5 bases and at J to 3 bases, leaving 6 bases not matched to a gene. This CDR3 is 15 amino acids long. As DNA, the CDR3 is TGCGCCAGCAGCTCGCCAGGGGGCAGCTACAATGAGCAGTTCTTC. Translated: CASSSPGGSYNEQFF.

The table lists this clone with a few counts. The rearrangement uses TRBV4-3 and TRBJ2-3, with 7 bases fitting TRBD1. The CDR3 length is 13 residues. CDR1 and CDR2 (germline): LGHNA, YSLEER. V dropped 3 bases and J dropped 6; count of bases not matched to a gene: 3. The CDR3 nucleotides read TGCGCCAGCAGCCACCTCAGGGGGGATACGCAGTATTTT. Amino acid sequence: CASSHLRGDTQYF.

V gene TRBV7-2 combines with J gene TRBJ1-1, with D unresolved. The V end was cut by 1 base, the J end by 11 bases, with 29 bases between. The CDR3 totals 18 residues. Germline V gene data show CDR1 as SGHTA and CDR2 as FQGNSA. The CDR3 DNA reads TGTGCCAGCAGCTTAGAGGCCGGCCGAAGACCTTTGCTTAGAGTTGCTTTCTTT. Encoded protein: CASSLEAGRRPLLRVAFF.

The rearrangement uses TRBV7-9 and TRBJ2-7; 8 positions match TRBD1. After removal of 4 bases from V and 0 bases from J, the junction contained 11 bases not matched to a gene. CDR1 SEHNR and CDR2 FQNEAQ come from the germline V gene (reference sequence). The CDR3 is 17 amino acids. CDR3 sequence reads: CASSSPTRTGHSYEQYF. The CDR3 DNA reads TGTGCCAGCAGCTCCCCTACTCGGACAGGGCACTCCTACGAGCAGTACTTC.

The sample holds a few counts of this clone. The chain links TRBV7-9 to TRBJ1-2, with unresolved D. This CDR3 is built from 15 residues. V was clipped by 0 bases and J by 1 base, with 9 bases between them. Germline CDR1 SEHNR, CDR2 FQNEAQ (reference sequence). CDR3 nucleotide sequence: TGTGCCAGCAGCTTAGCCGGTCGCATTAACTATGGCTACACCTTC. Its protein product is CASSLAGRINYGYTF.

The gene calls are TRBV24-1 and TRBJ2-5; 8 bases match TRBD1. The V gene end was trimmed by 3 bases and the J gene end by 4 bases; junction bases not matched to a gene: 3. CDR1 and CDR2 from the germline V gene are KGHDR and SFDVKD. The CDR3 runs to 14 residues. CDR3 region: CATSDAGGAETQYF. CDR3 sequence (DNA): TGTGCCACCAGTGATGCAGGGGGCGCAGAGACCCAGTACTTC.

The rearrangement joins TRBV6-6 to TRBJ1-1; D is ambiguous. Trimming stripped 3 bases from V and 9 bases from J, with 14 bases between. CDR3 length equals 13 residues. Germline assignment: CDR1 MNHNY and CDR2 SVGAGI (reference sequence). The CDR3, as DNA: TGTGCCAGCAGTTATCCCTCCATCGGTCAAGCTTTCTTT. Protein: CASSYPSIGQAFF.

This clone has just one count. V gene TRBV7-9 combines with J gene TRBJ2-1; TRBD1 aligns across 8 bases. This CDR3 spans 15 amino acids. The germline V gene encodes CDR1 SEHNR and CDR2 FQNEAQ (reference sequence). The V and J ends lost 1 base and 9 bases, in that order; junction bases with no gene match: 8. The CDR3 sequence: CASSLGGQGASEQFF. CDR3 nucleotides: TGTGCCAGCAGCTTAGGAGGGCAGGGGGCCAGTGAGCAGTTCTTC.

This clone was recorded only once. The rearrangement links TRBV6-5 to TRBJ2-1; perhaps TRBD2 as D (5 bases). There are 14 residues in the CDR3. Trimming took 9 bases from V and 4 from J, leaving 16 bases between them. CDR1 MNHEY and CDR2 SVGAGI come from the germline V gene. The CDR3 nucleotides read TGTGCCAGTACTTCTAGCCCCGAGTACAATGAGCAGTTCTTC. Translation: CASTSSPEYNEQFF.

The table lists this clone with a count of one. J is TRBJ1-1 and V is TRBV19; D ambiguous. The V end was cut by 4 bases, the J end by 6 bases, with 15 bases between. The CDR3 sequence is 14 residues long. Germline V gene data show CDR1 as LNHDA and CDR2 as SQIVND (reference sequence). CDR3 sequence: CASSRPPGNAEAFF. CDR3 nucleotide sequence: TGTGCCAGTAGTAGACCCCCGGGGAATGCTGAAGCTTTCTTT.

J is TRBJ2-5 and V is TRBV24-1, with 10 positions matching TRBD2. J lost 4 bases, V lost 3 bases, and 7 bases had no gene match. Germline V CDR1 and CDR2: KGHDR, SFDVKD. CDR3 size: 16 residues. The CDR3 sequence: CATSDRSGGALETQYF. The CDR3 DNA follows: TGTGCCACCAGTGATAGAAGCGGGGGGGCCTTAGAGACCCAGTACTTC.

The rearrangement uses TRBV11-2 and TRBJ2-1, with D perhaps TRBD2 (7 bases). The CDR3 is 16 amino acids. V was pared by 8 bases and J by 2 bases, with 19 bases between. Germline-derived CDR1 and CDR2 are SGHAT and FQNNGV. DNA of the CDR3: TGTGCCAGCGGAAACGCGGTAGGGGGGGCCTACAATGAGCAGTTCTTC. It yields the protein CASGNAVGGAYNEQFF.